The text below deals with one T cell receptor (beta chain). TCRdb's table, derived via immunoSEQ multiplex PCR, lists solely in-frame clones and lacks some. The sample has just under 30,000 clones, almost 85% seen once. These data come from a study of early stage breast cancer tumors. Germline CDR1 and CDR2: SGDLS and YYNGEE. This CDR3 region has 13 residues. The V gene lost 0 bases and the J gene lost 9 bases, with 7 bases spanning the gap. Sequencing input: blood. This chain joins TRBV9 and TRBJ1-6, with a tentative D call TRBD1 (6 bases). The origin of this receptor is a person in their fifties with breast cancer. The CDR3 bases are TGTGCCAGCAGCGTAGTAGGGGGTTCACCCCTCCACTTT. Translation gives CASSVVGGSPLHF.